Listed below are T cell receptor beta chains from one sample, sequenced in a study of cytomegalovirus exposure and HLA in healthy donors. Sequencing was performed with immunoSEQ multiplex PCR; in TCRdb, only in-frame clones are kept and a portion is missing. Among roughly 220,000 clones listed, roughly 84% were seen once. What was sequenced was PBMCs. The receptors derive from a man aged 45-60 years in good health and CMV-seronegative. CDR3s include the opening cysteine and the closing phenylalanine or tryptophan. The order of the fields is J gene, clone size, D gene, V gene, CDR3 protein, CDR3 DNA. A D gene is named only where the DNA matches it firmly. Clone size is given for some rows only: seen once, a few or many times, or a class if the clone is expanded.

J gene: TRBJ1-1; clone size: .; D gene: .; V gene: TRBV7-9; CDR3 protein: CASSLAANTEAFF; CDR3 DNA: TGTGCCAGCAGCCTCGCGGCGAACACTGAAGCTTTCTTT
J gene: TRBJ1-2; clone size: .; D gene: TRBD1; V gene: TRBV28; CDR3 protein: CASSSLRGRWGYTF; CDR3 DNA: TGTGCCAGCAGCTCCCTCAGGGGGCGCTGGGGCTACACCTTC
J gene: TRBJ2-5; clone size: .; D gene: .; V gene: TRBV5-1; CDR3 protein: CATRELDREETQYF; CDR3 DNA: TGCGCCACCAGAGAATTGGACAGAGAAGAGACCCAGTACTTC
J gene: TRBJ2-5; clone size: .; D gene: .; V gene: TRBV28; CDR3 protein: CASGLTGETQYF; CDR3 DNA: TGTGCCAGCGGTCTGACCGGGGAGACCCAGTACTTC
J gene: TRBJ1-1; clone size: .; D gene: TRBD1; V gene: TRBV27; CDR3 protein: CASSLDRGNTEAFF; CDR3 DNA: TGTGCCAGCAGTTTGGACAGGGGGAACACTGAAGCTTTCTTT
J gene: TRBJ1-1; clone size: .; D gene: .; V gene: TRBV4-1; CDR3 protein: CASSFGGMGTEAFF; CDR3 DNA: TGCGCCAGCAGCTTCGGGGGTATGGGCACTGAAGCTTTCTTT
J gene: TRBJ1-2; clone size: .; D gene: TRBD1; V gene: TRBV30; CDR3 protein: CAWEDGRGRGYGYTF; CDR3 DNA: TGTGCCTGGGAGGACGGTAGGGGGCGAGGCTATGGCTACACCTTC
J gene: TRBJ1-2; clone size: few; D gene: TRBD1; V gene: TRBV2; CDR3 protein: CASSTGEFGYTF; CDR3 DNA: TGTGCCAGCAGTACAGGGGAGTTTGGCTACACCTTC
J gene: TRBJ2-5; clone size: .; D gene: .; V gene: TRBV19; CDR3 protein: CASRPQWSQETQYF; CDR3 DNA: TGTGCCAGTAGACCCCAGTGGAGCCAAGAGACCCAGTACTTC
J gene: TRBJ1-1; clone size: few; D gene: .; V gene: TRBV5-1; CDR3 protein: CASSDRGGDTEAFF; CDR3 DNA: TGCGCCAGCAGCGATAGGGGGGGAGACACTGAAGCTTTCTTT
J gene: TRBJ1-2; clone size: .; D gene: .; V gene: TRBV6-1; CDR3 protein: CASRTGGQIYGYTF; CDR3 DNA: TGTGCCAGCAGGACGGGGGGGCAGATCTATGGCTACACCTTC
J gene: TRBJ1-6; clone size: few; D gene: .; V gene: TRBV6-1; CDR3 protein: CASSPQTGLNSPLHF; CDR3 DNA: TGTGCCAGCAGTCCACAAACAGGGCTAAATTCACCCCTCCACTTT
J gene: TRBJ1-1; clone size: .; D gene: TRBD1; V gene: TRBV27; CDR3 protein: CASQGVPRTEAFF; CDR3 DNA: TGTGCCAGCCAGGGGGTGCCGCGGACTGAAGCTTTCTTT
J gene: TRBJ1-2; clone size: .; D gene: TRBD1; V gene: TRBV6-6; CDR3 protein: CASSPDRVYGYTF; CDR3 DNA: TGTGCCAGCAGCCCCGACAGGGTCTATGGCTACACCTTC
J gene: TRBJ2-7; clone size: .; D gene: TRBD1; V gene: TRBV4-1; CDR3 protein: CASSLGQGLIGEQYF; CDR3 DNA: TGCGCCAGCAGCTTAGGACAGGGACTTATCGGCGAGCAGTACTTC
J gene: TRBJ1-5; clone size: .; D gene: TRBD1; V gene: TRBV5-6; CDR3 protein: CASSSGQGGRRNQPQHF; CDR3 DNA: TGTGCCAGCAGCTCGGGACAGGGGGGAAGAAGGAATCAGCCCCAGCATTTT
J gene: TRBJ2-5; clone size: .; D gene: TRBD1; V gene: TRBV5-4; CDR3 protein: CASRGTGLETQYF; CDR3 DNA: TGTGCCAGCAGGGGGACAGGGCTGGAGACCCAGTACTTC
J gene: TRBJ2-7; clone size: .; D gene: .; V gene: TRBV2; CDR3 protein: CASSPSFAGHSYEQYF; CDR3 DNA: TGTGCCAGCTCCCCTAGCTTTGCGGGTCACTCCTACGAGCAGTACTTC
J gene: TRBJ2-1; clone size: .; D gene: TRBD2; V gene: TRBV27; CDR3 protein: CASIRSGGSYNEQFF; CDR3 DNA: TGTGCCAGCATTCGTAGCGGGGGCTCCTACAATGAGCAGTTCTTC
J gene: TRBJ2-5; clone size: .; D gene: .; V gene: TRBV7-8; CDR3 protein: CASSGGTAQETQYF; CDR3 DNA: TGTGCCAGCAGCGGGGGGACAGCACAAGAGACCCAGTACTTC
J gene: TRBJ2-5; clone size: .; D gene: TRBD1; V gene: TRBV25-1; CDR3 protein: CASSEAAGTAAQTQYF; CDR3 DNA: TGTGCCAGCAGTGAAGCCGCCGGGACAGCTGCTCAGACCCAGTACTTC
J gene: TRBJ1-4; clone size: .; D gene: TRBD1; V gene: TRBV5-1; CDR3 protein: CASSTLQTGTATNEKLFF; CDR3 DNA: TGCGCCAGCAGCACTTTACAGACCGGGACAGCAACTAATGAAAAACTGTTTTTT
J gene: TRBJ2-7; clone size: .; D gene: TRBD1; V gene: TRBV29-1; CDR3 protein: CSVGQGMNDEQYF; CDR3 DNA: TGCAGCGTTGGACAGGGAATGAATGACGAGCAGTACTTC
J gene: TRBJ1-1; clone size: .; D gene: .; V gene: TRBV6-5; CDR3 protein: CASSRQGTEAFF; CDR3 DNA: TGTGCCAGCAGCCGACAAGGTACTGAAGCTTTCTTT
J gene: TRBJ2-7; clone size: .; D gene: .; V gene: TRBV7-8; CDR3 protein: CASSLERDSSYEQYF; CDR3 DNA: TGTGCCAGCAGCTTAGAGCGAGACAGCTCCTACGAGCAGTACTTC
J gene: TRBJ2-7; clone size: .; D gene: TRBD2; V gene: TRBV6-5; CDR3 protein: CASSSGLAGGFGEQYF; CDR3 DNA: TGTGCCAGCAGTTCCGGACTAGCGGGAGGCTTCGGTGAGCAGTACTTC